This TCR beta chain emerged from a study of metastatic and nonmetastatic thyroid tumors (dated by TCRdb to about 2020). Describing the broader study: Repertoires from peripheral blood and from tumor or nodule tissue samples of malignant and benign thyroid patients were compared. Study-level results and caveats: TCR beta diversity was reported as significantly higher in malignant tumors than in benign nodules, in both blood and tumor samples.

Libraries were constructed by PCR. The sample was run on an Illumina HiSeq 4000. The TCR beta-chain CDR3 region of each patient was profiled by high-throughput sequencing. The original methods were these. CDR3 differences across clinicopathological groups were used to build a classifier for discriminating distant-metastatic papillary thyroid cancer patients. To measure repertoire diversity the researchers used the Shannon index, while the Morisita-Horn index served to gauge how similar the tumor and blood repertoires were. TCRdb itself trimmed the public reads at Q25 with fastp, ran MiXCR and retained productive beta chains. The V and J calls here are based on TCRdb, not the publication. In this sample the table shows over 15,000 clones, about an eighth of which occur a single time. About 16% of the sample lies in the top ten. The CDR3 spans 13 residues, from the cysteine through the phenylalanine. Only the CDR3 region is kept as DNA, spanning 39 bases read in frame from base 1. Sequences DFQATT (CDR1) and SNEGSKA (CDR2) are obtained from the germline V gene (reference sequence). From V the trimming removes 6 bases and from J it removes 2 bases, while the gene matches leave 7 bases of the junction unaccounted for.

No patient had received any treatment before thyroid surgery. Using T-cell receptor beta sequencing, the researchers looked back retrospectively at clinical samples from patients, gathered between about 2012 and 2019. As to this clone: The specificity of this receptor is unknown. Within one base of it there is no much larger clone, and no base qualities were kept.

The sequenced sample consisted of tumor tissue. The chain couples TRBV20-1 to TRBJ2-7; 7 bases in the junction line up with TRBD2. The sequence came from a female donor with papillary thyroid cancer or a benign thyroid nodule (not recorded which). Some clones in this sample may be carry-over from other donors' samples. The nucleotide sequence reads TGCAGTGCCATAAGCGGGGAACCCTACGAGCAGTACTTC. This sequence encodes CSAISGEPYEQYF.